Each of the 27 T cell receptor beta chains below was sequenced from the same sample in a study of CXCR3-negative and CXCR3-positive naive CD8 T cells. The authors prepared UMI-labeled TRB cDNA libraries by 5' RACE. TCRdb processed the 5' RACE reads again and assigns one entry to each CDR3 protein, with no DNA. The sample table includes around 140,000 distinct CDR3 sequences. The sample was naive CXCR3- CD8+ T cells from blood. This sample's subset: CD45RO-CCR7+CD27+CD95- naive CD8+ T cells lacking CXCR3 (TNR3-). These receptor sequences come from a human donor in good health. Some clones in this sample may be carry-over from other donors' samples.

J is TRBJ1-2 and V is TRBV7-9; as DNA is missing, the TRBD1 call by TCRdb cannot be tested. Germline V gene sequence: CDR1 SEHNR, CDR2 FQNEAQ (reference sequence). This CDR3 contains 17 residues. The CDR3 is CASSPKLDRPTNYGYTF.

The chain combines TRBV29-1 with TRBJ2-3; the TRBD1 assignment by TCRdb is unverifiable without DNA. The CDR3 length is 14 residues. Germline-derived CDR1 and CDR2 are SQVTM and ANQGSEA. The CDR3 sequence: CSVGGTGYADTQYF.

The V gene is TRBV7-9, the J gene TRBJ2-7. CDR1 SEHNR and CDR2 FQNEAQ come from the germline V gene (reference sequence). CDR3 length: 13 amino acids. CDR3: CASSLSTSWEQYF.

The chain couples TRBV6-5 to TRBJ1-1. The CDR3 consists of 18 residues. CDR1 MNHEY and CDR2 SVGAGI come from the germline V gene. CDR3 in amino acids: CASSYTGSSSWPDTEAFF.

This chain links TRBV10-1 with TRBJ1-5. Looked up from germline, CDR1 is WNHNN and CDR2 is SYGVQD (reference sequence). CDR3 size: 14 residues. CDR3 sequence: CASSQPGPDQPQHF.

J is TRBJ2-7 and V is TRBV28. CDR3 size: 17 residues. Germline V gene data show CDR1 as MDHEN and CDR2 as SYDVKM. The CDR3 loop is CATSQVGSGIFSYEQYF.

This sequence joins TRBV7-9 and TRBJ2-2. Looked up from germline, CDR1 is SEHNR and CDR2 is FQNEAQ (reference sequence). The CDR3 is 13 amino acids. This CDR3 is CASSPHSPGELFF.

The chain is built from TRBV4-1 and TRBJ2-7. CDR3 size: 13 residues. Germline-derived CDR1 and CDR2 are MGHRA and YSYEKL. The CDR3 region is CASSQTRSYEQYF.

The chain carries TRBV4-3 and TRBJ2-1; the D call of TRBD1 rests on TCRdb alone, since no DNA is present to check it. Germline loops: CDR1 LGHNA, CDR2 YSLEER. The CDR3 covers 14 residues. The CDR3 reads CASSLGTGLNEQFF.

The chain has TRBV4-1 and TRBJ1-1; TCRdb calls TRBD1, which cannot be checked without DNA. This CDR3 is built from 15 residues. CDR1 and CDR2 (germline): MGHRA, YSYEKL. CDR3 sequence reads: CASSQVTGILTEAFF.

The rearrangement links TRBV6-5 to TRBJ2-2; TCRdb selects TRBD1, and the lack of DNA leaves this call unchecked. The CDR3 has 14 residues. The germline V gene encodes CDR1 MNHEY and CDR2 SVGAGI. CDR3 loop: CASSYGGYPGELFF.

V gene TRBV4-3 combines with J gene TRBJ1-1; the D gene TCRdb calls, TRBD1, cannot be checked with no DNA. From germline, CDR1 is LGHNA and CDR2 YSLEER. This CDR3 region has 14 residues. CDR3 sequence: CASSQQGANTEAFF.

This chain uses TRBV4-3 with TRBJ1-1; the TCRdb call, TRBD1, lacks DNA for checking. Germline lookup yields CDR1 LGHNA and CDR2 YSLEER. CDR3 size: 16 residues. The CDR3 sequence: CASRHRAELLNTEAFF.

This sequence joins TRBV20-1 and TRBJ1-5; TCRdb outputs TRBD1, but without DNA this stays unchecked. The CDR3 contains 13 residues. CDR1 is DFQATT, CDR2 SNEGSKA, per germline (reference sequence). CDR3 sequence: CSARTGGNQPQHF.

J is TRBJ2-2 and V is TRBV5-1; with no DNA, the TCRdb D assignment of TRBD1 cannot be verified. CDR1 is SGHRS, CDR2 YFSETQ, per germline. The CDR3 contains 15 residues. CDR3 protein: CASSPEGLNTGELFF.

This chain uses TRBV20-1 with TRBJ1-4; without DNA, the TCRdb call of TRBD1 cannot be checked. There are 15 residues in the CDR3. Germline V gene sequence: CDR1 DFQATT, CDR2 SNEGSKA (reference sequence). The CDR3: CSARDEQGTEEKLFF.

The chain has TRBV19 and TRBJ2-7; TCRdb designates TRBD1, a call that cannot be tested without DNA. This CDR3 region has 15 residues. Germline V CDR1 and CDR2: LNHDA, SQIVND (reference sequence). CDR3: CASSPRDRGHYEQYF.

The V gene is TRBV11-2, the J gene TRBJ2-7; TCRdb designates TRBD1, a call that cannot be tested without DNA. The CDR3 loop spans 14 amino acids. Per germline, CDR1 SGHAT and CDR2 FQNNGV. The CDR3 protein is CASSLHRGGYEQYF. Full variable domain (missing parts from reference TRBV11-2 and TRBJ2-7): EAGVAQSPRYKIIEKRQSVAFWCNPISGHATLYWYQQILGQGPKLLIQFQNNGVVDDSQLPKDRFSAERLKGVDSTLKIQPAKLEDSAVYLCASSLHRGGYEQYFGPGTRLTVT.

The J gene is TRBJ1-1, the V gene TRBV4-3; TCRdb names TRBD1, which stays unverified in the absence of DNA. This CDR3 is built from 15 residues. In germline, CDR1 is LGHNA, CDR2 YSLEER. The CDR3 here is CASSQDRGTNTEAFF.

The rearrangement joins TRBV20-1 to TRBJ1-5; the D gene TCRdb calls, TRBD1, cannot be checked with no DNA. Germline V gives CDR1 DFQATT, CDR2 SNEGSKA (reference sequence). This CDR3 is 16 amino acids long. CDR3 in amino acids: CSASYPGGEGNQPQHF.

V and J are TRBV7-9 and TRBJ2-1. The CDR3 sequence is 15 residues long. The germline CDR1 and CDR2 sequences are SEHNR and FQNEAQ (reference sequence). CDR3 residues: CASSPVGSSYNEQFF.

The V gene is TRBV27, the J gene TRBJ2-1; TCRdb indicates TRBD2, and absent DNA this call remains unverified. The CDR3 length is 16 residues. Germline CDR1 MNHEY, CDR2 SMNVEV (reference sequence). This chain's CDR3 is CASSPSGGAGLNEQFF.

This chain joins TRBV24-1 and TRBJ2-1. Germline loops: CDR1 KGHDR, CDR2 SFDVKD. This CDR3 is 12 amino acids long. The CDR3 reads CATSRRYNEQFF.

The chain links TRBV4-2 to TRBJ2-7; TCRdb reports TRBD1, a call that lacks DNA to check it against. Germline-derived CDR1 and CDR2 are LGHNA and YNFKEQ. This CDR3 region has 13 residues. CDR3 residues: CASSQDRAGEQYF.

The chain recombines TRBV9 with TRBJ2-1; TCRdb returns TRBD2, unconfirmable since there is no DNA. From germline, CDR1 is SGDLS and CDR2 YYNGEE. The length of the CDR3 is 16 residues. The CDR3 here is CASSVGLAGGFDEQFF.

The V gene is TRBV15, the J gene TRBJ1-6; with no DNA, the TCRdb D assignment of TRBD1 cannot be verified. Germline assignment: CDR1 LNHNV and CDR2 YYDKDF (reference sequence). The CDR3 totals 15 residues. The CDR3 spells CATSSDRGVGSPLHF.

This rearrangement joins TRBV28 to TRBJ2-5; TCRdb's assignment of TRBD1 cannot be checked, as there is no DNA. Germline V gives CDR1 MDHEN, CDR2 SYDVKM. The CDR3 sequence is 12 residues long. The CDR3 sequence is CASRRRERAQYF.